The next 32 T cell receptor beta chains were all read from a single sample in a study of blood T cell repertoires in COVID-19. TCRdb's copy holds only in-frame clones and misses some; the assay was immunoSEQ multiplex PCR. This table has tens of thousands of clones, around 92% appearing once. Sequencing was carried out using peripheral blood. All receptors derive from a woman aged 45-60 years in a cohort sampled during active COVID-19.

The chain carries TRBV6-6 and TRBJ2-3; D perhaps matches TRBD1 (7 bases). The CDR3 loop spans 15 amino acids. Trimming removed 5 bases at V and 3 bases at J, with 15 bases between. Germline CDR1 is MNHNY and CDR2 is SVGAGI (reference sequence). CDR3 loop: CASSIGSRGTDTQYF. The CDR3 DNA reads as TGTGCCAGCAGTATCGGGAGCAGGGGGACAGATACGCAGTATTTT.

This clone was counted a single time. The chain combines TRBV5-1 with TRBJ2-5; 8 positions match TRBD2. CDR3 length: 14 amino acids. The germline V gene encodes CDR1 SGHRS and CDR2 YFSETQ. Trimming removed 4 bases from V and 1 base from J; junction bases left unmatched: 3. Here the CDR3 reads CASSPTSAQETQYF. The CDR3 DNA sequence: TGCGCCAGCAGCCCGACTAGCGCCCAAGAGACCCAGTACTTC.

The rearrangement joins TRBV5-1 to TRBJ2-3; 14 nucleotides align to TRBD2. Germline V gene lookup returns CDR1 SGHRS and CDR2 YFSETQ. J gave up 6 bases and V 3 bases, and 9 bases lay outside the gene matches. CDR3 length: 17 amino acids. For the CDR3, the DNA is TGCGCCAGCAGCTCTTCAAAGGGACTAGCGGGAGACGATACGCAGTATTTT. Amino acids: CASSSSKGLAGDDTQYF.

This chain's CDR3 is CSVADLGAIGYTF. The CDR3 region has the DNA TGCAGCGTCGCCGACCTGGGGGCCATTGGCTACACCTTC. The V call is TRBV29-1, the J call TRBJ1-2, with TRBD1 as a possible D gene (6 bases). Trimming shortened V by 6 bases and J by 7 bases, and 18 bases separated the two germline ends. Germline-derived CDR1 and CDR2 are SQVTM and ANQGSEA. There are 13 residues in the CDR3.

The genes are TRBV7-8 and TRBJ2-1; 9 positions match TRBD2. Germline CDR1 SGHVS, CDR2 FQNEAQ. The CDR3 length is 15 residues. The junction had 10 bases not matched to a gene; V was cut back by 8 bases and J by 5 bases. The CDR3: CASRGPLAGNNEQFF. The CDR3 nucleotides are TGTGCCAGCCGCGGGCCGCTAGCGGGGAACAATGAGCAGTTCTTC.

The chain employs TRBV7-2 and TRBJ1-1; D gene uncertain. V lost 4 bases, J lost 2 bases, and 17 bases lay in between. CDR3 size: 16 residues. Germline CDR1 SGHTA, CDR2 FQGNSA. The CDR3 nucleotides read TGTGCCAGCAGCTATTCCGGAAGGTCAGGCAACACTGAAGCTTTCTTT. Translation: CASSYSGRSGNTEAFF. The full variable domain, with the rest looked up from reference TRBV7-2 and TRBJ1-1, is GAGVSQSPSNKVTEKGKDVELRCDPISGHTALYWYRQSLGQGLEFLIYFQGNSAPDKSGLPSDRFSAERTGGSVSTLTIQRTQQEDSAVYLCASSYSGRSGNTEAFFGQGTRLTVV.

This chain joins TRBV7-3 and TRBJ2-3; 9 bases are shared with TRBD1. Trimming cost V 5 bases and J 7 bases; bases outside gene matches: 10. From germline, CDR1 is SGHTA and CDR2 FQGTGA. This CDR3 contains 15 residues. The DNA of the CDR3 is TGTGCCAGCAGCCCCGGGACAGGGAAGGTAAATACGCAGTATTTT. Protein product: CASSPGTGKVNTQYF. Complete variable domain (other parts from reference TRBV7-3 and TRBJ2-3): GAGVSQTPSNKVTEKGKYVELRCDPISGHTALYWYRQSLGQGPEFLIYFQGTGAADDSGLPNDRFFAVRPEGSVSTLKIQRTERGDSAVYLCASSPGTGKVNTQYFGPGTRLTVL.

This chain links TRBV11-2 with TRBJ2-7, with 8 bases fitting TRBD2. In germline, CDR1 is SGHAT, CDR2 FQNNGV. Trimming took 1 base from V and 6 from J; bases not matched to a gene: 8. There are 15 residues in the CDR3. CDR3 DNA sequence: TGTGCCAGCAGCTTAGGTCCAGAACTAGCGGTCGAGCAGTACTTC. Amino acid sequence: CASSLGPELAVEQYF.

This chain connects TRBV6-5 to TRBJ1-6; D perhaps matches TRBD1 (6 bases). CDR3 length equals 12 residues. The germline V and J ends were trimmed by 9 bases and 10 bases, with 13 bases remaining between them. The germline gives CDR1 MNHEY, CDR2 SVGAGI. CDR3 DNA: TGTGCCAGTGCCAGGGGCTCATCACCCCTCCACTTT. Residues: CASARGSSPLHF.

The chain combines TRBV19 with TRBJ1-4, with 8 bases lining up with TRBD1. Trimming removed 3 bases from V and 7 bases from J; junction bases left unmatched: 4. The germline gives CDR1 LNHDA, CDR2 SQIVND (reference sequence). This CDR3 is built from 14 residues. CDR3 in amino acids: CASSIQGAGEKLFF. The DNA for the CDR3 is TGTGCCAGTAGTATTCAGGGGGCAGGTGAAAAACTGTTTTTT.

DNA for the CDR3: TGTGCCAGCAGCCAAGTCAGGGAGACCCAGTACTTC. Translation: CASSQVRETQYF. The chain recombines TRBV3-1 (or the pseudogene TRBV3-2) with TRBJ2-5; no reliable D call. This CDR3 has 12 residues. The V end lost 1 base, the J end lost 5 bases, and 5 bases lay between the germline ends. Germline-derived CDR1 and CDR2 are LGHDT and YNNKEL (reference sequence).

This rearrangement joins TRBV7-8 to TRBJ1-1; D remains ambiguous. The germline V gene encodes CDR1 SGHVS and CDR2 FQNEAQ. The CDR3 length is 11 residues. Between the trimmed V and J ends, which lost 5 bases and 10 bases, there was a span of 11 bases. The CDR3 sequence is CASSPESAAFF. The CDR3 region has the DNA TGTGCCAGCAGCCCAGAAAGCGCAGCTTTCTTT. The full variable domain, in which reference TRBV7-8 and TRBJ1-1 provide the parts outside the CDR3, is GAGVSQSPRYKVAKRGQDVALRCDPISGHVSLFWYQQALGQGPEFLTYFQNEAQLDKSGLPSDRFFAERPEGSVSTLKIQRTQQEDSAVYLCASSPESAAFFGQGTRLTVV.

This chain uses TRBV5-1 with TRBJ2-2; D possibly corresponds to TRBD1 (7 bases). V gave up 2 bases and J gave up 6 bases, with 14 bases separating them. CDR3 size: 15 residues. The germline gives CDR1 SGHRS, CDR2 YFSETQ. Here the CDR3 DNA reads TGCGCCAGCAGCTTCGGAGGGGGCAGAGCCGGGGAGCTGTTTTTT. Translating it yields CASSFGGGRAGELFF.

J is TRBJ1-2 and V is TRBV6-5, with D tentatively TRBD1 (6 bases). Germline lookup yields CDR1 MNHEY and CDR2 SVGAGI. The CDR3 extends over 15 amino acids. Trimming pared 8 bases from V and 3 bases from J, leaving 19 bases between. CDR3: CASGMRGGLDYGYTF. The CDR3 bases are TGTGCCAGCGGGATGAGAGGGGGTTTAGACTATGGCTACACCTTC.

V is TRBV24-1 and J is TRBJ1-1; D gene uncertain. V lost 3 bases, J lost 2 bases, and 12 bases lay in between. The CDR3 is 15 amino acids. The germline gives CDR1 KGHDR, CDR2 SFDVKD. CDR3 amino acids: CATSDPLSGNTEAFF. The CDR3 coding sequence is TGTGCCACCAGTGATCCCCTGAGCGGAAACACTGAAGCTTTCTTT.

The genes are TRBV6-2 or TRBV6-3 and TRBJ2-3; 10 bases are shared with TRBD2. This CDR3 comprises 15 residues. V was clipped by 5 bases and J by 3 bases; unmatched bases: 5. CDR1 MNHEY and CDR2 SVGEGT come from the germline V gene. The CDR3 reads CASSAAGGPTDTQYF. The CDR3 nucleotides are TGTGCCAGCAGTGCAGCGGGGGGGCCTACAGATACGCAGTATTTT.

CDR3 DNA: TGTGCCAGTAGGACTTGGAACACTGAAGCTTTCTTT. Its protein product is CASRTWNTEAFF. This chain joins TRBV19 and TRBJ1-1; D is uncertain. The CDR3 has 12 amino acids. Trimming stripped 6 bases from V and 1 base from J, with 6 bases between. Germline lookup yields CDR1 LNHDA and CDR2 SQIVND (reference sequence).

The rearrangement uses TRBV4-1 and TRBJ1-3; D remains unclear. CDR3 length: 15 amino acids. V lost 0 bases and J lost 0, with 6 bases in between. CDR1 MGHRA and CDR2 YSYEKL come from the germline V gene. CDR3 region: CASSQEETSGNTIYF. The CDR3 DNA sequence: TGCGCCAGCAGCCAAGAGGAGACCTCTGGAAACACCATATATTTT.

The rearrangement uses TRBV18 and TRBJ2-7; maybe TRBD2 (5 bases). The V gene's germline CDR1 is KGHSH and CDR2 LQKENI. The germline V and J ends were trimmed by 9 bases and 5 bases, with 20 bases remaining between them. CDR3 length equals 14 residues. The CDR3 DNA sequence: TGTGCCAGTTCCCTTTCGGCGGGTAACCACGAGCAGTACTTC. Its translation is CASSLSAGNHEQYF.

This clone has only a few counts. The rearrangement joins TRBV2 to TRBJ2-7, with TRBD1 identical over 7 bases. V shed 3 bases, J shed 5 bases, and the junction held 13 bases outside the gene matches. CDR3 length: 16 amino acids. The germline gives CDR1 SNHLY, CDR2 FYNNEI. This CDR3 is CASSDLRGRMDNEQYF. CDR3 DNA: TGTGCCAGCAGTGACTTAAGGGGGCGCATGGATAACGAGCAGTACTTC.

This clone appeared a few times. J is TRBJ1-6 and V is TRBV19; 9 bases line up with TRBD1. Per the germline V gene, CDR1 is LNHDA and CDR2 is SQIVND (reference sequence). The CDR3 has 16 amino acids. V was pared by 10 bases and J by 7 bases, with 14 bases of the junction left unmatched. The CDR3 nucleotides read TGTGCCACTAAAACTACCGGGACAGGGAGGAATTCACCCCTCCACTTT. Encoded protein: CATKTTGTGRNSPLHF.

This chain joins TRBV5-6 and TRBJ1-1; D is unclear. V lost 4 bases and J 0 bases, leaving 16 bases between the germline ends. The CDR3 runs 16 residues. Germline CDR1 SGHDT, CDR2 YYEEEE. The CDR3 reads CASSKTGRTMNTEAFF. The CDR3, as DNA: TGTGCCAGCAGCAAAACCGGACGGACTATGAACACTGAAGCTTTCTTT.

The count of this clone is one. J is TRBJ2-3 and V is TRBV24-1; 7 bases map to TRBD1. CDR3 length equals 15 residues. Trimming took 5 bases from V and 1 from J; bases not matched to a gene: 5. CDR1 and CDR2 (germline): KGHDR, SFDVKD. The CDR3 sequence: CATSGTGQGTDTQYF. The CDR3 nucleotides read TGTGCCACCAGTGGGACAGGACAGGGCACAGATACGCAGTATTTT.

The V call is TRBV28, the J call TRBJ2-1; 10 nucleotides line up with TRBD2. The germline V gene encodes CDR1 MDHEN and CDR2 SYDVKM. Losses at the gene ends were 4 bases for V and 5 bases for J; bases not matched to a gene: 8. This CDR3 is built from 16 residues. The CDR3 DNA reads as TGTGCCAGCAGTTCCCCCGAACTAGCGGGACACAATGAGCAGTTCTTC. Amino acids: CASSSPELAGHNEQFF.

The chain is built from TRBV3-1 (or the pseudogene TRBV3-2) and TRBJ2-7; 11 positions match TRBD1. Germline V gene sequence: CDR1 LGHDT, CDR2 YNNKEL (reference sequence). Germline trimming cut 4 bases from V and 4 bases from J; bases unmatched to any gene: 6. This CDR3 comprises 15 residues. The CDR3 region has the DNA TGTGCCAGCAGCCTAACCGGGACAGGGGGGTACGAGCAGTACTTC. This codes for CASSLTGTGGYEQYF.

The chain links TRBV20-1 to TRBJ1-1, with 10 bases aligning to TRBD1. CDR1 and CDR2 from the germline V gene are DFQATT and SNEGSKA (reference sequence). Trimming at V came to 3 bases and at J to 6 bases, leaving 7 bases not matched to a gene. CDR3 length equals 14 residues. The DNA for the CDR3 is TGCAGTGCTAGTGACAGGGGGCTTAAGGCTGAAGCTTTCTTT. Its protein product is CSASDRGLKAEAFF.

This chain uses TRBV6-5 with TRBJ2-7, with a weak D call TRBD2 (5 bases). Germline CDR1 MNHEY, CDR2 SVGAGI. This CDR3 region has 14 residues. Trimming shortened V by 2 bases and J by 2 bases, and 10 bases separated the two germline ends. The CDR3 sequence is CASSYREGTYEQYF. CDR3 DNA sequence: TGTGCCAGCAGTTACCGAGAGGGAACCTACGAGCAGTACTTC.

The chain combines TRBV29-1 with TRBJ2-4; TRBD1 is a possible D gene (5 bases). The CDR3 spans 14 residues. V lost 4 bases, J lost 0 bases, and 10 bases lay in between. Germline CDR1 is SQVTM and CDR2 is ANQGSEA. This CDR3 is CSVAHTGAKNIQYF. The CDR3 nucleotides read TGCAGCGTTGCCCATACAGGAGCCAAAAACATTCAGTACTTC.

This chain joins TRBV7-9 and TRBJ2-1; tentative D call: TRBD2 (6 bases). The CDR3 is 16 amino acids. V gave up 5 bases and J gave up 0 bases, with 14 bases separating them. Germline V gives CDR1 SEHNR, CDR2 FQNEAQ (reference sequence). CDR3 DNA: TGTGCCAGCAGCACCCGGGACTCGAGCTCCTACAATGAGCAGTTCTTC. Protein sequence: CASSTRDSSSYNEQFF.

This chain links TRBV9 with TRBJ1-6, with D unresolved. Germline values: CDR1 SGDLS, CDR2 YYNGEE. V lost 0 bases to trimming and J lost 6 bases, with 7 bases between them. The CDR3 loop spans 14 amino acids. The CDR3 reads CASSVGGFNSPLHF. In nucleotides, the CDR3 is TGTGCCAGCAGCGTAGGAGGGTTTAATTCACCCCTCCACTTT.

This chain joins TRBV7-9 and TRBJ2-1; D possibly corresponds to TRBD2 (6 bases). Deletions cut 5 bases from V and 7 bases from J, with 9 bases between. The CDR3 loop spans 12 amino acids. Germline CDR1 and CDR2: SEHNR and FQNEAQ (reference sequence). The CDR3 is CASSAGPNEQFF. In nucleotides, the CDR3 is TGTGCCAGCAGCGCGGGACCTAATGAGCAGTTCTTC.

The chain has TRBV11-2 and TRBJ2-5; no definite D call. V was pared by 2 bases and J by 5 bases, with 9 bases between. The germline V gene encodes CDR1 SGHAT and CDR2 FQNNGV. The length of the CDR3 is 13 residues. The CDR3 nucleotides are TGTGCCAGCAGCTTAATTGTTGGCGAGACCCAGTACTTC. Amino acid sequence: CASSLIVGETQYF.